The rows below give T cell receptor beta chains drawn from one sample of a study of response to subunit inactivated influenza vaccine. TCRdb itself ran the RT-PCR reads through MiXCR, one entry per CDR3 protein. The profile shows approximately 290,000 distinct CDR3 sequences, 20% to 25% of them singletons. The input for sequencing was PBMCs from blood, taken less than 22 months after vaccination. These receptors were obtained from a man aged 50 to 75 who received an inactivated influenza vaccine. CDR3s include the opening cysteine and the closing phenylalanine or tryptophan. The order of the fields is CDR3 protein, CDR3 DNA, D gene, V gene, clone size, J gene. The D gene is left open where the match is weak. Not every row has a clone size; where given, it reads once, few, many or a size class.

CASTTGLSTDTQYF TGTGCCAGTACGACGGGACTCAGCACAGATACGCAGTATTTT NA TRBV10-3 few TRBJ2-3
CASRDRAELNTEAFF TGTGCCAGCAGGGACAGGGCGGAATTAAACACTGAAGCTTTCTTT TRBD1 TRBV5-4 NA TRBJ1-1
CASSADTDYGYTF TGTGCCAGCAGTGCCGACACGGACTATGGCTACACCTTC NA TRBV2 NA TRBJ1-2
CASSLPGTGFSGNTIYF TGTGCCAGCAGCTTACCTGGGACAGGATTTTCTGGAAACACCATATATTTT TRBD1 TRBV11-2 NA TRBJ1-3
CASSGQGISYNEQFF TGTGCCAGCAGTGGACAGGGAATATCCTACAATGAGCAGTTCTTC TRBD1 TRBV25-1 few TRBJ2-1
CSVVPRGKGDTGELFF TGCAGCGTTGTTCCGCGGGGGAAGGGGGACACCGGGGAGCTGTTTTTT NA TRBV29-1 NA TRBJ2-2
CASSLVLPAYEQYF TGTGCCAGCAGCTTAGTGCTTCCCGCCTACGAGCAGTACTTC NA TRBV11-2 few TRBJ2-7
CASSWELLAGDSTDTQYF TGTGCCAGCAGTTGGGAGTTGCTAGCGGGAGACAGCACAGATACGCAGTATTTT TRBD2 TRBV28 NA TRBJ2-3
CASSPRGTNEKLFF TGTGCCAGCAGCCCCCGGGGGACTAATGAAAAACTGTTTTTT NA TRBV4-2 NA TRBJ1-4
CASSQVTGRADYGYTF TGCGCCAGCAGCCAGGTAACAGGGCGCGCAGACTATGGCTACACCTTC NA TRBV4-1 NA TRBJ1-2
CASSLVGPTEQFF TGTGCCAGCAGCTTAGTGGGACCCACTGAGCAGTTCTTC NA TRBV7-9 few TRBJ2-1
CASSPTRLAGRQETQYF TGTGCCAGCAGTCCAACCCGACTAGCGGGCCGCCAAGAGACCCAGTACTTC TRBD2 TRBV7-2 NA TRBJ2-5
CASSLDPGKTDTQYF TGCGCCAGCAGCTTGGATCCAGGGAAGACAGATACGCAGTATTTT NA TRBV5-1 NA TRBJ2-3
CASSLAFGPSTEAFF TGTGCCAGCAGTTTAGCGTTCGGGCCAAGCACTGAAGCTTTCTTT NA TRBV12-3/TRBV12-4 NA TRBJ1-1
CASSLAPGNSNQPQRF TGTGCCAGCAGTTTAGCCCCAGGGAATAGCAATCAGCCCCAGCGTTTT NA TRBV12-3/TRBV12-4 NA TRBJ1-5
CASSPPRRGKLFF TGTGCCAGCTCACCACCCCGCCGGGGGAAACTGTTTTTT NA TRBV18 NA TRBJ1-4
CSARDRTAVEQFF TGCAGTGCTAGAGACAGGACGGCGGTTGAGCAGTTCTTC NA TRBV20-1 NA TRBJ2-1
CASSLVRDSGGDTEAFF TGCGCCAGCAGCTTGGTGAGGGACTCAGGCGGGGACACTGAAGCTTTCTTT NA TRBV5-1 many TRBJ1-1
CASRPQGSSYEQYF TGTGCCAGCAGGCCCCAGGGGTCCTCCTACGAGCAGTACTTC NA TRBV3-1 few TRBJ2-7
CSAIQGVDTGELFF TGCAGTGCCATACAGGGTGTCGACACCGGGGAGCTGTTTTTT NA TRBV20-1 NA TRBJ2-2
CASSDREGVHGYTF TGTGCCAGCAGTGACAGGGAGGGGGTGCATGGCTACACCTTC NA TRBV25-1 many TRBJ1-2
CASSFSGTGTVEKLFF TGTGCCAGCAGCTTCTCCGGGACAGGGACAGTTGAAAAACTGTTTTTT TRBD1 TRBV7-9 NA TRBJ1-4
CASSFIRLAGTTDTQYF TGTGCCAGCAGTTTCATCCGGCTAGCGGGGACCACAGATACGCAGTATTTT TRBD2 TRBV12-3/TRBV12-4 NA TRBJ2-3
CSASQPQGTRFLHF TGCAGTGCTAGCCAACCCCAGGGGACCCGGTTCCTCCACTTT NA TRBV20-1 few TRBJ1-6